The 32 T cell receptor beta chains in this list originate from one sample, sequenced in a study of blood T cell repertoires in COVID-19. Libraries were prepared by immunoSEQ multiplex PCR; TCRdb keeps only in-frame clonotypes and omits some of them. Of around 60,000 clones listed, around 86% were seen once; the top ten hold 28%. The sequenced sample consisted of peripheral blood. The receptor source for this set is a woman older than 75 with active or convalescent COVID-19.

This clone was found a few times. V gene TRBV3-1 (or the pseudogene TRBV3-2) combines with J gene TRBJ2-1; TRBD2 aligns across 7 bases. The CDR3 has 18 amino acids. Germline CDR1 LGHDT, CDR2 YNNKEL (reference sequence). Trimming at V came to 4 bases and at J to 0 bases, leaving 12 bases not matched to a gene. The CDR3 nucleotides read TGTGCCAGCAGCCGGGAAGGGAGGGCTTTCGGCTCCTACAATGAGCAGTTCTTC. Amino acids: CASSREGRAFGSYNEQFF.

The V call is TRBV19, the J call TRBJ1-5; D ambiguous. The germline V gene encodes CDR1 LNHDA and CDR2 SQIVND (reference sequence). The germline V and J ends were trimmed by 7 bases and 5 bases, with 12 bases remaining between them. This CDR3 has 13 amino acids. For the CDR3, the DNA is TGTGCCAGTAATAAACCCGGTGATCAGCCCCAGCATTTT. This codes for CASNKPGDQPQHF.

The CDR3 DNA sequence: TGCGCCAGCAGCCAAGATGGCTCAGGGGTGAATCAGCCCCAGCATTTT. This sequence encodes CASSQDGSGVNQPQHF. The J gene is TRBJ1-5, the V gene TRBV4-3, with D possibly being TRBD1 (6 bases). The length of the CDR3 is 16 residues. The germline V gene has CDR1 LGHNA and CDR2 YSLEER. The V end lost 0 bases, the J end lost 4 bases, and 13 bases lay between the germline ends.

This clone has a handful of counts. The chain has TRBV11-2 and TRBJ1-5, with a tentative D call TRBD1 (5 bases). V lost 6 bases, J lost 0 bases, and 9 bases lay in between. This CDR3 is built from 14 residues. Germline CDR1 and CDR2: SGHAT and FQNNGV. The CDR3 loop is CASSAGYSNQPQHF. The CDR3 region has the DNA TGTGCCAGCAGTGCAGGGTATAGCAATCAGCCCCAGCATTTT.

About this clone itself: The sample carries other DNA sequences with the same CDR3. CDR3 in amino acids: CASSLGGQTYNEQFF. In nucleotides, the CDR3 is TGCGCCAGCAGCTTGGGTGGACAGACTTACAATGAGCAGTTCTTC. The chain combines TRBV5-1 with TRBJ2-1, with D tentatively TRBD1 (6 bases). The CDR3 covers 15 residues. CDR1 is SGHRS and CDR2 is YFSETQ in the germline V gene. Deletions cut 0 bases from V and 4 bases from J, with 11 bases between. Supplemented by reference TRBV5-1 and TRBJ2-1, the full variable domain reads KAGVTQTPRYLIKTRGQQVTLSCSPISGHRSVSWYQQTPGQGLQFLFEYFSETQRNKGNFPGRFSGRQFSNSRSEMNVSTLELGDSALYLCASSLGGQTYNEQFFGPGTRLTVL.

This chain uses TRBV6-5 with TRBJ2-7, with 8 bases lining up with TRBD1. The CDR3 sequence is 16 residues long. With V trimmed by 0 bases and J by 6 bases, 10 bases remained unmatched. Germline V gene lookup returns CDR1 MNHEY and CDR2 SVGAGI. Written as DNA, the CDR3 is TGTGCCAGCAGTTACTCGATGGACAGGGTCAGGACCGAGCAGTACTTC. Amino acids: CASSYSMDRVRTEQYF.

The chain employs TRBV12-3 or TRBV12-4 and TRBJ2-5; possibly TRBD2 for D (6 bases). V was shortened by 7 bases and J by 2 bases, with 11 bases between the two germline ends. There are 13 residues in the CDR3. CDR3 bases: TGTGCCAGCATGGCGGGGAATCAAGAGACCCAGTACTTC. Its protein is CASMAGNQETQYF.

The rearrangement uses TRBV14 and TRBJ2-7; TRBD2 is a possible D gene (5 bases). V was shortened by 0 bases and J by 4 bases, with 13 bases between the two germline ends. This CDR3 spans 15 amino acids. Germline V gene sequence: CDR1 SGHDN, CDR2 FVKESK. The CDR3 sequence: CASSQEEALPYEQYF. The CDR3 nucleotides read TGTGCCAGCAGCCAAGAGGAGGCACTACCTTACGAGCAGTACTTC.

The gene calls are TRBV7-2 and TRBJ2-7, with 14 bases that match TRBD2. Germline V gene data show CDR1 as SGHTA and CDR2 as FQGNSA. This CDR3 is 15 amino acids long. The V and J ends lost 3 bases and 2 bases, in that order; junction bases with no gene match: 0. The CDR3 DNA is TGTGCCAGCAGCTTGACTAGCGGGGGGGCCTACGAGCAGTACTTC. This codes for CASSLTSGGAYEQYF.

This sequence joins TRBV9 and TRBJ1-4, with D unresolved. The CDR3 length is 15 residues. Trimming cost V 0 bases and J 4 bases, with 10 bases left between them. CDR1 and CDR2 from the germline V gene are SGDLS and YYNGEE. The CDR3 loop reads CASSVGEFRNEKLFF. CDR3 nucleotides: TGTGCCAGCAGCGTAGGGGAGTTCCGTAATGAAAAACTGTTTTTT.

The chain combines TRBV27 with TRBJ1-2; D call uncertain. The CDR3 is 14 amino acids. Trimming pared 2 bases from V and 7 bases from J, leaving 14 bases between. CDR1 is MNHEY and CDR2 is SMNVEV in the germline V gene (reference sequence). This CDR3 is CASSLTPPAGGYTF. CDR3 coding DNA: TGTGCCAGCAGTTTAACCCCACCGGCGGGTGGCTACACCTTC.

This chain links TRBV3-1 (or the pseudogene TRBV3-2) with TRBJ1-3; 8 nucleotides match TRBD1. The CDR3 is 15 amino acids. Germline-derived CDR1 and CDR2 are LGHDT and YNNKEL (reference sequence). Germline trimming cut 2 bases from V and 4 bases from J; bases unmatched to any gene: 4. The CDR3 sequence: CASSQRTGPGNTIYF. The DNA for the CDR3 is TGTGCCAGCAGCCAAAGGACAGGGCCAGGAAACACCATATATTTT.

The J gene is TRBJ1-4, the V gene TRBV19; D remains unclear. The CDR3 is 15 residues long. Looked up from germline, CDR1 is LNHDA and CDR2 is SQIVND (reference sequence). Trimming left V 2 bases short and J 4 bases short, with 11 bases between. The CDR3 is CASSINMRDNEKLFF. The CDR3 DNA sequence: TGTGCCAGTAGTATAAATATGCGGGATAATGAAAAACTGTTTTTT.

The genes are TRBV7-2 and TRBJ1-2; 8 bases line up with TRBD1. CDR3 length: 15 residues. With V trimmed by 5 bases and J by 8 bases, 13 bases remained unmatched. From germline, CDR1 is SGHTA and CDR2 FQGNSA. The CDR3 is CASSPLGDRGGGYTF. CDR3 coding DNA: TGTGCCAGCAGCCCTCTGGGTGACAGGGGTGGGGGCTACACCTTC.

The CDR3 loop reads CASTRVGQGAYEQYF. CDR3 nucleotides: TGTGCCAGCACCCGGGTCGGGCAGGGGGCCTACGAGCAGTACTTC. V and J are TRBV7-2 and TRBJ2-7; 7 bases match TRBD1. J gave up 2 bases and V 7 bases, and 11 bases lay outside the gene matches. CDR3 size: 15 residues. CDR1 SGHTA and CDR2 FQGNSA come from the germline V gene.

The chain recombines TRBV7-8 with TRBJ2-7; TRBD2 might be the D (6 bases). V was trimmed by 0 bases and J by 2 bases, leaving 11 bases between them. CDR3 length equals 15 residues. Germline CDR1 and CDR2: SGHVS and FQNEAQ. The CDR3 reads CASSLAAGSAYEQYF. The DNA for the CDR3 is TGTGCCAGCAGCTTAGCAGCGGGTTCCGCCTACGAGCAGTACTTC.

This chain links TRBV5-6 with TRBJ1-1; 7 nucleotides line up with TRBD1. CDR3 length: 14 amino acids. Trimming cost V 0 bases and J 5 bases; bases outside gene matches: 4. Germline CDR1 SGHDT, CDR2 YYEEEE. CDR3 DNA sequence: TGTGCCAGCAGCTTGGCCAGGGGGGAGACTGAAGCTTTCTTT. Its protein is CASSLARGETEAFF. Using reference TRBV5-6 and TRBJ1-1 for the parts outside the CDR3, the full variable domain is DAGVTQSPTHLIKTRGQQVTLRCSPKSGHDTVSWYQQALGQGPQFIFQYYEEEERQRGNFPDRFSGHQFPNYSSELNVNALLLGDSALYLCASSLARGETEAFFGQGTRLTVV.

In this sample, this clone turned up a few times. This rearrangement joins TRBV6-2 or TRBV6-3 to TRBJ2-3; 8 nucleotides match TRBD1. CDR1 is MNHEY and CDR2 is SVGEGT in the germline V gene. J was trimmed by 2 bases and V by 5 bases; bases with no gene match: 6. This CDR3 is built from 15 residues. The CDR3 loop reads CASSRGQGYTDTQYF. In nucleotides, the CDR3 is TGTGCCAGCAGTCGTGGACAGGGCTACACAGATACGCAGTATTTT.

The V and J genes are TRBV10-3 and TRBJ2-1, with 9 nucleotides matching TRBD2. Germline assignment: CDR1 ENHRY and CDR2 SYGVKD. V lost 4 bases to trimming and J lost 5 bases; unmatched junction nucleotides: 6. There are 15 residues in the CDR3. For the CDR3, the DNA is TGTGCCATCAGTGGGACTAGCGAGGGCCACAATGAGCAGTTCTTC. Its protein is CAISGTSEGHNEQFF.

This chain links TRBV16 with TRBJ1-1; D remains ambiguous. CDR3 length: 19 residues. The germline V and J ends were trimmed by 1 base and 5 bases, with 26 bases remaining between them. Germline CDR1 KGHSY, CDR2 FQNENV. The CDR3 coding sequence is TGTGCCAGCAGCCAATTATTATGGTGGCTAGAGGGATGGAGGACTGAAGCTTTCTTT. As protein: CASSQLLWWLEGWRTEAFF.

V gene TRBV13 combines with J gene TRBJ1-6; no clear D. CDR1 PRHDT and CDR2 FYEKMQ come from the germline V gene (reference sequence). The CDR3 is 14 residues long. The V and J ends lost 5 bases and 11 bases respectively, with 16 bases between them. The CDR3 DNA reads TGTGCCAGCAGCCCAGTTGGTTTTGGTCCACCCCTCCACTTT. This gives the protein CASSPVGFGPPLHF.

The CDR3 sequence is CASSWTPSNTGELFF. The DNA of the CDR3 is TGCGCCAGCAGCTGGACACCGTCGAACACCGGGGAGCTGTTTTTT. V gene TRBV5-1 combines with J gene TRBJ2-2, with D maybe TRBD1 (5 bases). Deletions cut 3 bases from V and 0 bases from J, with 9 bases between. The CDR3 spans 15 residues. Germline V CDR1 and CDR2: SGHRS, YFSETQ. The full variable domain, completed using reference TRBV5-1 and TRBJ2-2, is KAGVTQTPRYLIKTRGQQVTLSCSPISGHRSVSWYQQTPGQGLQFLFEYFSETQRNKGNFPGRFSGRQFSNSRSEMNVSTLELGDSALYLCASSWTPSNTGELFFGEGSRLTVL.

CDR3 DNA: TGTGCCAGTAGGACAGGGATGGGGAATGAGCAGTTCTTC. Protein: CASRTGMGNEQFF. The chain couples TRBV19 to TRBJ2-1; 7 bases line up with TRBD1. This CDR3 contains 13 residues. Trimming cost V 6 bases and J 7 bases; bases outside gene matches: 6. Germline CDR1 is LNHDA and CDR2 is SQIVND (reference sequence).

The chain links TRBV7-2 to TRBJ2-1; 7 bases map to TRBD2. The CDR3 length is 14 residues. Germline-derived CDR1 and CDR2 are SGHTA and FQGNSA. J was trimmed by 5 bases and V by 2 bases; bases with no gene match: 3. As DNA, the CDR3 is TGTGCCAGCAGCTTAAGGACTAGAAACAATGAGCAGTTCTTC. This codes for CASSLRTRNNEQFF.

This chain's CDR3 is CATSREGGGNTIYF. The CDR3 DNA reads TGTGCCACCAGCAGAGAGGGGGGGGGAAACACCATATATTTT. This sequence joins TRBV15 and TRBJ1-3; tentatively, D is TRBD1 (5 bases). In germline, CDR1 is LNHNV, CDR2 YYDKDF (reference sequence). This CDR3 is 14 amino acids long. The V end lost 0 bases, the J end lost 4 bases, and 7 bases lay between the germline ends.

The CDR3 region is CATWRVGAKNIQYF. The CDR3 coding sequence is TGTGCCACCTGGAGGGTGGGGGCCAAAAACATTCAGTACTTC. The V gene is TRBV2, the J gene TRBJ2-4, with D possibly matching TRBD2 (6 bases). The V end was cut by 10 bases, the J end by 1 base, with 14 bases between. Germline lookup yields CDR1 SNHLY and CDR2 FYNNEI. The CDR3 extends over 14 amino acids.

V and J are TRBV28 and TRBJ1-5, with TRBD1 as a possible D gene (5 bases). Trimming shortened V by 0 bases and J by 6 bases, and 18 bases separated the two germline ends. The germline gives CDR1 MDHEN, CDR2 SYDVKM. This CDR3 region has 17 residues. The CDR3 loop is CASSLWSRVGLGQPQHF. CDR3 coding DNA: TGTGCCAGCAGTTTATGGTCCAGGGTCGGGTTGGGTCAGCCCCAGCATTTT.

A few counts support this clone. The chain employs TRBV6-4 and TRBJ2-5; D is possibly TRBD2 (5 bases). The germline V and J ends were trimmed by 5 bases and 0 bases, with 13 bases remaining between them. Germline values: CDR1 MRHNA, CDR2 SNTAGT. The CDR3 has 15 amino acids. CDR3 amino acids: CASSPGRADQETQYF. Written as DNA, the CDR3 is TGTGCCAGCAGTCCCGGTAGAGCGGACCAAGAGACCCAGTACTTC.

As DNA, the CDR3 is TGTGCCAGCAGCTTAGTTCCGGGTGGCTACACCTTC. It yields the protein CASSLVPGGYTF. The rearrangement uses TRBV7-8 and TRBJ1-2; no firm D call. Germline V gene sequence: CDR1 SGHVS, CDR2 FQNEAQ. This CDR3 comprises 12 residues. Trimming removed 1 base from V and 7 bases from J, with 7 bases in between.

V and J are TRBV7-9 and TRBJ2-6; D perhaps matches TRBD2 (5 bases). There are 14 residues in the CDR3. Germline loops: CDR1 SEHNR, CDR2 FQNEAQ (reference sequence). The V and J ends lost 8 bases and 0 bases respectively, with 8 bases between them. The DNA of the CDR3 is TGTGCCAGCGCAAGCGGCTCTGGGGCCAACGTCCTGACTTTC. Its translation: CASASGSGANVLTF.

This chain connects TRBV24-1 to TRBJ2-7, with unresolved D. Trimming cost V 3 bases and J 5 bases, with 13 bases left between them. Per germline, CDR1 KGHDR and CDR2 SFDVKD. The CDR3 has 14 amino acids. The CDR3 protein is CATSDALGSHEQYF. The CDR3 nucleotides are TGTGCCACCAGTGATGCACTCGGGTCCCACGAGCAGTACTTC.

This chain uses TRBV6-1 with TRBJ1-2; TRBD1 aligns across 8 bases. Germline V CDR1 and CDR2: MNHNS, SASEGT. CDR3 length equals 16 residues. V shed 3 bases and J 0 bases; nucleotides not matched to a gene: 6. The CDR3 here is CASSDEDRGPNYGYTF. The DNA for the CDR3 is TGTGCCAGCAGTGACGAAGACAGGGGACCTAACTATGGCTACACCTTC.